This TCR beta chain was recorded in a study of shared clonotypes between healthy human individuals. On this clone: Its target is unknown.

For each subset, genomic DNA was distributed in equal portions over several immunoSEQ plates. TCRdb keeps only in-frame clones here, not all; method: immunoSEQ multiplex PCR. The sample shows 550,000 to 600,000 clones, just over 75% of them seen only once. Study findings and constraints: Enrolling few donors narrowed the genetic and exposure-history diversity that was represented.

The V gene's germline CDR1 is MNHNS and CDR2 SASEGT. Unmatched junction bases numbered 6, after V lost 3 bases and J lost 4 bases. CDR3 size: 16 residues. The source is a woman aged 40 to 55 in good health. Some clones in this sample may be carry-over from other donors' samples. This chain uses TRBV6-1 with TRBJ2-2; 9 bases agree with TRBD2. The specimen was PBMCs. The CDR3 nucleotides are TGTGCCAGCAGTGAGTTAGCGGGAGCGGTCACCGGGGAGCTGTTTTTT. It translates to CASSELAGAVTGELFF.